This T cell receptor (beta chain) is from a study of shared clonotypes between healthy human individuals. Overall study results and limits: In contrast to clonotypes shared by all four donors, non-shared clonotypes had lower generation probabilities.

Of note for this clone: The antigen is unknown.

TCRdb's copy holds only in-frame clones and misses some; the assay was immunoSEQ multiplex PCR. The table shows 600,000 or so clones, with 95% to 98% occurring only once. Positively selected for CCR7, the CD45RO-negative cells used as naive CD8 cells excluded terminally differentiated effector memory CD45RA+ cells. The CDR3 consists of 16 residues. Germline CDR1 and CDR2: SNHLY and FYNNEI. V was pared by 3 bases and J by 6 bases, with 19 bases between. The material sequenced was naive CD8+ T cells sorted from blood. The TCR was taken from a man aged 25-45 years in good health. The V and J genes are TRBV2 and TRBJ2-3; D is unclear. As DNA, the CDR3 is TGTGCCAGCAGTGACTCCACAGTCCAAATCAGGGATACGCAGTATTTT. Translated: CASSDSTVQIRDTQYF.